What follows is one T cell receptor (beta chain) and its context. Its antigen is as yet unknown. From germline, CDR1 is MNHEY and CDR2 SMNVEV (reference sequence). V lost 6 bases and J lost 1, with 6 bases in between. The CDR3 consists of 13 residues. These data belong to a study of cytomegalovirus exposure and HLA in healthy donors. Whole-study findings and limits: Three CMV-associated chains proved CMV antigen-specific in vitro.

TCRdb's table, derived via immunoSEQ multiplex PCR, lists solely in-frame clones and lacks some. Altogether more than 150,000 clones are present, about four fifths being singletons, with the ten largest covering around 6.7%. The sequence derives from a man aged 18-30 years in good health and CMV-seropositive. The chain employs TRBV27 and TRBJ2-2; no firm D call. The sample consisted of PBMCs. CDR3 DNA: TGTGCCAGCAGAGCCATGAACACCGGGGAGCTGTTTTTT. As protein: CASRAMNTGELFF.